This entry concerns a single T cell receptor (beta chain). The source of the sample is a study of OX40 agonist ivuxolimab in advanced cancers. The overall study: An agonistic anti-OX40 (CD134) antibody, ivuxolimab, was used to treat the patients. The study reported partial responses in three patients: one hepatocellular carcinoma, two cutaneous melanoma.

Using immunoSEQ multiplex PCR, the repertoire was profiled, and TCRdb retains in-frame clones only, with some absent. In the table there are around 58,000 clones, around 84% of which are singletons. Any history of autoimmune disease or systemic immunosuppression disqualified patients. Germline assignment: CDR1 SGHAT and CDR2 FQNNGV. V was trimmed by 2 bases and J by 0 bases, leaving 14 bases between them. This CDR3 comprises 16 residues. Source: CD4+ or CD8+ T cells sorted from blood, taken in a trial of the OX40 agonist ivuxolimab. This receptor was taken from an adult with an advanced solid tumor such as melanoma, head and neck, liver or kidney cancer. V usage is TRBV11-2 and J usage is TRBJ2-7; D not certain. The CDR3 nucleotides are TGTGCCAGCAGCTTATGGGCCCAAACGGACTCCTACGAGCAGTACTTC. As protein: CASSLWAQTDSYEQYF.